A single sample gave rise to the 12 T cell receptor beta chains below, sequenced in a study of CXCR3-negative and CXCR3-positive naive CD8 T cells. UMI labels and 5' RACE were used to prepare the TRB cDNA libraries. TCRdb reprocessed the 5' RACE reads and stores each CDR3 protein as one record, lacking DNA. The listing contains 100,000 to 150,000 distinct CDR3 sequences. The sequenced material came from naive CXCR3- CD8+ T cells from blood. Subset noted: CD45RO-CCR7+CD27+CD95- naive CD8+ T cells lacking CXCR3 (TNR3-). The receptors here all came from a human donor in good health. Some clones in this sample may be carry-over from other donors' samples.

This chain uses TRBV28 with TRBJ2-7; no DNA is available, so the TRBD1 call from TCRdb remains unchecked. The CDR3 totals 14 residues. Germline V gene sequence: CDR1 MDHEN, CDR2 SYDVKM. CDR3 sequence: CASSGSGTPSEQYF.

The chain has TRBV5-1 and TRBJ2-3. There are 14 residues in the CDR3. Germline V gene data show CDR1 as SGHRS and CDR2 as YFSETQ. The CDR3 here is CASSLALGTDTQYF.

The chain joins TRBV5-6 to TRBJ2-1; TCRdb names TRBD1, which stays unverified in the absence of DNA. This CDR3 contains 14 residues. Per the germline V gene, CDR1 is SGHDT and CDR2 is YYEEEE. The CDR3 reads CASSPGGAYNEQFF.

V is TRBV19 and J is TRBJ2-7. The CDR3 spans 13 residues. CDR1 LNHDA and CDR2 SQIVND come from the germline V gene (reference sequence). CDR3 sequence: CASSMAVSYEQYF. Complete variable domain (other parts from reference TRBV19 and TRBJ2-7): DGGITQSPKYLFRKEGQNVTLSCEQNLNHDAMYWYRQDPGQGLRLIYYSQIVNDFQKGDIAEGYSVSREKKESFPLTVTSAQKNPTAFYLCASSMAVSYEQYFGPGTRLTVT.

The V gene is TRBV12-3 or TRBV12-4, the J gene TRBJ1-2. The CDR3 is made up of 13 amino acids. This CDR3 reads CASSLGTVYGYTF.

The chain recombines TRBV7-8 with TRBJ1-2; TCRdb reports TRBD1, a call that lacks DNA to check it against. CDR1 and CDR2 from the germline V gene are SGHVS and FQNEAQ. The CDR3 has 18 amino acids. CDR3 in amino acids: CASSPVGGTGGIVYGYTF.

The chain carries TRBV12-3 or TRBV12-4 and TRBJ2-3; TCRdb proposes TRBD2, but this gene call is untestable without DNA. CDR3 size: 15 residues. The chain's CDR3 is CASSRLAGDLDTQYF.

V and J are TRBV5-4 and TRBJ2-5; TCRdb's D call, TRBD1, is unchecked because there is no DNA. The CDR3 sequence is 16 residues long. CDR1 and CDR2 from the germline V gene are SGHNT and YYREEE (reference sequence). The CDR3 loop reads CASSLVQGALLETQYF.

The chain combines TRBV7-9 with TRBJ2-7. The CDR3 is 16 amino acids. Germline V gene sequence: CDR1 SEHNR, CDR2 FQNEAQ (reference sequence). Here the CDR3 reads CASSDLRAGSSYEQYF.

CDR3 loop: CSVAYLSHEQFF. This chain uses TRBV20-1 with TRBJ2-1; the TCRdb D gene call, TRBD1, has no DNA to confirm it. The CDR3 totals 12 residues. Germline assignment: CDR1 DFQATT and CDR2 SNEGSKA (reference sequence).

V gene TRBV6-5 combines with J gene TRBJ1-1; the D call of TRBD1 rests on TCRdb alone, since no DNA is present to check it. Germline assignment: CDR1 MNHEY and CDR2 SVGAGI. The CDR3 is 14 amino acids. CDR3 sequence reads: CASSYGDPNTEAFF.

This chain connects TRBV5-6 to TRBJ2-1; TCRdb's D call, TRBD2, is unchecked because there is no DNA. In germline, CDR1 is SGHDT, CDR2 YYEEEE. The CDR3 covers 15 residues. The CDR3 loop is CASSLGLAGWGEQFF.